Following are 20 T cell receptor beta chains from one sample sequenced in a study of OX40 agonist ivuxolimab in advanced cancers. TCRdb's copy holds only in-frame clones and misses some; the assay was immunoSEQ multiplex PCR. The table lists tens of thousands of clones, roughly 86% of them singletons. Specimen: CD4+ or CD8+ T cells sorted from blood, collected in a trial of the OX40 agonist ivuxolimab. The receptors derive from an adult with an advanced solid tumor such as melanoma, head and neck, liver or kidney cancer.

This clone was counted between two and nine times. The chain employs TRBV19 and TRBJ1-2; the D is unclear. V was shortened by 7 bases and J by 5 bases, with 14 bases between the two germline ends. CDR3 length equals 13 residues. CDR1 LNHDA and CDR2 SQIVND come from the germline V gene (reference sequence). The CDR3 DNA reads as TGTGCCAGTACCCCGACGGAAGCTTATGGCTACACCTTC. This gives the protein CASTPTEAYGYTF.

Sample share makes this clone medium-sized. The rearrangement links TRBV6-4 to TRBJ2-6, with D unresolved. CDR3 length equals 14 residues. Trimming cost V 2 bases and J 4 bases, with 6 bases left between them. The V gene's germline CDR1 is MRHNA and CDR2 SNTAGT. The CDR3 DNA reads TGTGCCAGCAGTGACGGGTTGGGGGCCAACGTCCTGACTTTC. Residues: CASSDGLGANVLTF.

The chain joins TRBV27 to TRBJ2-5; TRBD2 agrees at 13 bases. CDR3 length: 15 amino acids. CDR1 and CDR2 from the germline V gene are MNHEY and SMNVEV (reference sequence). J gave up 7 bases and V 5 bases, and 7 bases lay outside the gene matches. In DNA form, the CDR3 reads TGTGCCAGCAGTCCTTCCCGACTAGCGGGAGGGACCCAGTACTTC. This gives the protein CASSPSRLAGGTQYF.

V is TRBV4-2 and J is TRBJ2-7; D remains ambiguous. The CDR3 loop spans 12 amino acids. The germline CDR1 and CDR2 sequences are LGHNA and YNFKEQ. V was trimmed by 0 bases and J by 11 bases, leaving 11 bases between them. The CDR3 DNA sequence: TGTGCCAGCAGCCAAGATGACCAGGCAAAGTACTTC. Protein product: CASSQDDQAKYF.

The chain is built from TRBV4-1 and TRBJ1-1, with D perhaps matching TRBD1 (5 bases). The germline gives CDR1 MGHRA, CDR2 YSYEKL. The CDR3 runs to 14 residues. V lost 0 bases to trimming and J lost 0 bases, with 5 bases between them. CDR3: CASSQEQVNTEAFF. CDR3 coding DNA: TGCGCCAGCAGCCAAGAACAGGTGAACACTGAAGCTTTCTTT.

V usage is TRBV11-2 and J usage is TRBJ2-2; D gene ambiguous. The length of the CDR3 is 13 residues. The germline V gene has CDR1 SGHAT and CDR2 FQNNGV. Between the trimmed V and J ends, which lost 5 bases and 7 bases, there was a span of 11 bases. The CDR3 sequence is CASSQTLVGELFF. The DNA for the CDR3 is TGTGCCAGCAGCCAAACACTCGTCGGGGAGCTGTTTTTT. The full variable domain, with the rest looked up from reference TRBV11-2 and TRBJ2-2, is EAGVAQSPRYKIIEKRQSVAFWCNPISGHATLYWYQQILGQGPKLLIQFQNNGVVDDSQLPKDRFSAERLKGVDSTLKIQPAKLEDSAVYLCASSQTLVGELFFGEGSRLTVL.

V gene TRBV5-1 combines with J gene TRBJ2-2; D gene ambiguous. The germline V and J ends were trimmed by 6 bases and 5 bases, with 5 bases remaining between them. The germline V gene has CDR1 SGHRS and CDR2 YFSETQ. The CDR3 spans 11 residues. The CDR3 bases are TGCGCCAGCACCTCGACCGGGGAGCTGTTTTTT. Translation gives CASTSTGELFF.

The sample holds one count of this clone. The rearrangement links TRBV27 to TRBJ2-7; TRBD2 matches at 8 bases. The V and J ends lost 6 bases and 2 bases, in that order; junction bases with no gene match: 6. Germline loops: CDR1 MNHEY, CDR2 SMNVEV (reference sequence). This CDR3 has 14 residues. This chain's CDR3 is CASSYGGAAYEQYF. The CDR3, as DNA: TGTGCCAGCAGCTACGGGGGGGCGGCCTACGAGCAGTACTTC.

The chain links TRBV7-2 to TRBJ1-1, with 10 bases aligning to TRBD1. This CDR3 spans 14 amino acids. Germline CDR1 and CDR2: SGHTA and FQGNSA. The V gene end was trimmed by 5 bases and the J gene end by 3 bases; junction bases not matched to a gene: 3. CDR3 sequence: CASSKGQGYTEAFF. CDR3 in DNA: TGTGCCAGCAGCAAGGGACAGGGGTACACTGAAGCTTTCTTT.

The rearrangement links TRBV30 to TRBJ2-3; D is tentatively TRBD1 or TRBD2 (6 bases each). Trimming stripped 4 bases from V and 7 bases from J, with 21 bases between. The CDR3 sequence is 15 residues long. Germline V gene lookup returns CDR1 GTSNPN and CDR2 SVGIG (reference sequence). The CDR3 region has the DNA TGTGCCTGGACCTACAGGGCGGGATACAGAAATACGCAGTATTTT. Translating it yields CAWTYRAGYRNTQYF. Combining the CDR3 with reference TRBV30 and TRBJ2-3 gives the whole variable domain SQTIHQWPATLVQPVGSPLSLECTVEGTSNPNLYWYRQAAGRGLQLLFYSVGIGQISSEVPQNLSASRPQDRQFILSSKKLLLSDSGFYLCAWTYRAGYRNTQYFGPGTRLTVL.

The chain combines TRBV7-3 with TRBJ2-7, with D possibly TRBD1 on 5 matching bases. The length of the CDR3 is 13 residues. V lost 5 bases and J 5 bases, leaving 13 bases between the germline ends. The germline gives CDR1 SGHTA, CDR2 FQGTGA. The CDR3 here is CASSPDSIHEQYF. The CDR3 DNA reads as TGTGCCAGCAGCCCCGACAGCATCCACGAGCAGTACTTC. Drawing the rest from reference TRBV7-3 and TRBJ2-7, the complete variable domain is GAGVSQTPSNKVTEKGKYVELRCDPISGHTALYWYRQSLGQGPEFLIYFQGTGAADDSGLPNDRFFAVRPEGSVSTLKIQRTERGDSAVYLCASSPDSIHEQYFGPGTRLTVT.

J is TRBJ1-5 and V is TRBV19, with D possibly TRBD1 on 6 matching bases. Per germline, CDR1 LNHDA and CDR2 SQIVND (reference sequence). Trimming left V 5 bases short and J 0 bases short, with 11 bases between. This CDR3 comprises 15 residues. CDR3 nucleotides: TGTGCCAGTAGTGCGGGACACCTTAGCAATCAGCCCCAGCATTTT. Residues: CASSAGHLSNQPQHF.

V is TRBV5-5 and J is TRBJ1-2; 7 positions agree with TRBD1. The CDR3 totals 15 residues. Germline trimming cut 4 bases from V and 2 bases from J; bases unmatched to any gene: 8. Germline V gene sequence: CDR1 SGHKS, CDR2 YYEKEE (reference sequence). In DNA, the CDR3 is TGTGCCAGCAGCCCCGGGACAGTGAGCAACTATGGCTACACCTTC. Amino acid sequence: CASSPGTVSNYGYTF.

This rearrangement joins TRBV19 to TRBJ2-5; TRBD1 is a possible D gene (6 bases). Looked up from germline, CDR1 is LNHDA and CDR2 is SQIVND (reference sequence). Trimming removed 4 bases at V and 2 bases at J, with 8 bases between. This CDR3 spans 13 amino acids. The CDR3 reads CASSKGHQETQYF. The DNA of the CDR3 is TGTGCCAGTAGTAAGGGACATCAAGAGACCCAGTACTTC.

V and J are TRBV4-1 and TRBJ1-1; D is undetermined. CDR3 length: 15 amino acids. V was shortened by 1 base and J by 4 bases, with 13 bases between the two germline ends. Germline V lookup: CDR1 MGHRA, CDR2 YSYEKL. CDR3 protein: CASSQGDLMGTEAFF. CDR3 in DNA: TGCGCCAGCAGCCAAGGAGACCTTATGGGCACTGAAGCTTTCTTT.

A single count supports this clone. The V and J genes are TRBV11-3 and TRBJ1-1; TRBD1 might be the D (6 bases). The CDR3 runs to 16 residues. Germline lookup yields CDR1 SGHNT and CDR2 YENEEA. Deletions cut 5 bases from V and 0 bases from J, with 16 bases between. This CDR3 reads CASSNSRTVLNTEAFF. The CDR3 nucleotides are TGTGCCAGCAGCAACTCCCGGACAGTCTTGAACACTGAAGCTTTCTTT.

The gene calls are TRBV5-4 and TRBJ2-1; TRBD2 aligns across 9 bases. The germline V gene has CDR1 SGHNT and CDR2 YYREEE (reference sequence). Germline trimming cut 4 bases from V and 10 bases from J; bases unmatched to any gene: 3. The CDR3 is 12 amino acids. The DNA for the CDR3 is TGTGCCAGCAGCCTTAGCGGGAGAGAGCAGTTCTTC. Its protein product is CASSLSGREQFF.

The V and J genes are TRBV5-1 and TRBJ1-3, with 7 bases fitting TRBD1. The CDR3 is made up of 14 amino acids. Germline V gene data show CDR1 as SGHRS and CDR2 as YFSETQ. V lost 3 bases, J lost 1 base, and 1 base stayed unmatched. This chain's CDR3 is CASSSDRSGNTIYF. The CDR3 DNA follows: TGCGCCAGCAGCTCGGACAGGTCTGGAAACACCATATATTTT.

CDR3 sequence: CASSLQGAHTEAFF. The CDR3 DNA follows: TGCGCCAGCAGCTTACAGGGGGCGCACACTGAAGCTTTCTTT. The chain carries TRBV5-1 and TRBJ1-1, with 9 bases matching TRBD1. V was pared by 2 bases and J by 3 bases, with 2 bases of the junction left unmatched. Per the germline V gene, CDR1 is SGHRS and CDR2 is YFSETQ. The CDR3 length is 14 residues.

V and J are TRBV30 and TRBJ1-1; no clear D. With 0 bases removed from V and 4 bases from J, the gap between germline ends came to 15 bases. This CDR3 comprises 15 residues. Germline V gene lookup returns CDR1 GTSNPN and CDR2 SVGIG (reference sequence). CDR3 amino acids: CAWSVLSFRRTEAFF. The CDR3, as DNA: TGTGCCTGGAGTGTACTCAGCTTTCGGCGCACTGAAGCTTTCTTT.